This TCR beta chain was obtained from a study of T cells in Graves' hyperthyroidism and ophthalmopathy. Germline V CDR1 and CDR2: SGHAT, FQNNGV. This CDR3 has 15 amino acids. Trimming removed 5 bases from V and 0 bases from J, with 13 bases in between. Researchers amplified the TCR beta CDR3 regions from RNA transcripts. When the TCR CDR3 underwent first-round RT-PCR, the HTBI primer set was used. MiXCR was run by TCRdb on the multiplex PCR reads, yielding one entry per CDR3 protein. The sample includes a few hundred thousand distinct CDR3 sequences, around 20% of them seen just once. This clonotype appeared many times. Stability of Graves' hyperthyroidism was defined as absent ophthalmopathy progression within 18 months. Newly diagnosed hyperthyroidism patients aged 18 to 65 years had disease lasting under 2 months. Every diagnosis used clinical symptoms, serum thyroxine and TRAb, thyroid ultrasound and orbital computed tomography. An approximately 10 ml volume of fresh peripheral blood provided the PBMCs.

The rearrangement links TRBV11-2 to TRBJ1-1, with D perhaps matching TRBD1 (6 bases). The sequenced sample was blood. This receptor was obtained from a woman aged 45 to 65 with Graves' hyperthyroidism. For the CDR3, the DNA is TGTGCCAGCAGCCTATCGACAGGAGTGAACACTGAAGCTTTCTTT. It encodes CASSLSTGVNTEAFF.